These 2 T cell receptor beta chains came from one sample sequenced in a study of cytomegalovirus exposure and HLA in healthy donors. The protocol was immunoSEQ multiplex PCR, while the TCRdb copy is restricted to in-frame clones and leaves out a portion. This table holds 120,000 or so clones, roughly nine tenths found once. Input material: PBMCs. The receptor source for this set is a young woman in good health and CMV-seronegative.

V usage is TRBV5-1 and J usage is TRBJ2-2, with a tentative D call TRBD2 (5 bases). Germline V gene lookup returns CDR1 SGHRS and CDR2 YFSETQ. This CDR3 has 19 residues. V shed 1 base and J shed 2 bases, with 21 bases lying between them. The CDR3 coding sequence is TGCGCCAGCAGCTTGTACCCCAGAGAGGGCAGCCTTAACACCGGGGAGCTGTTTTTT. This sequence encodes CASSLYPREGSLNTGELFF.

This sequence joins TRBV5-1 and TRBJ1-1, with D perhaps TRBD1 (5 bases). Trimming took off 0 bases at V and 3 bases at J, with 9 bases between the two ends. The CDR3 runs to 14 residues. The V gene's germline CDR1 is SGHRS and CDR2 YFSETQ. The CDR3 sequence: CASSLAGGDTEAFF. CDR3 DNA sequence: TGCGCCAGCAGCTTGGCCGGAGGGGACACTGAAGCTTTCTTT.